Listed here are 8 T cell receptor beta chains from one sample, sequenced in a study of blood T cell repertoires in COVID-19. Using immunoSEQ multiplex PCR, the repertoire was profiled, and TCRdb retains in-frame clones only, with some absent. The top ten clones hold roughly 8.8% of a sample with 140,000 to 150,000 clones, around 81% of them seen once. The sample was peripheral blood. Receptors were obtained from a human donor with acute or convalescent COVID-19. The donor label of this sample is uncertain.

J is TRBJ1-1 and V is TRBV4-1; tentatively, D is TRBD1 (6 bases). CDR3 length: 13 residues. Trimming stripped 4 bases from V and 4 bases from J, with 10 bases between. Germline V lookup: CDR1 MGHRA, CDR2 YSYEKL. This CDR3 reads CASSLQGSTEAFF. CDR3 sequence (DNA): TGCGCCAGCAGCCTACAGGGAAGCACTGAAGCTTTCTTT.

This clone appeared a single time. The chain recombines TRBV2 with TRBJ2-7, with D possibly TRBD1 on 6 matching bases. Germline CDR1 SNHLY, CDR2 FYNNEI. The CDR3 spans 12 residues. Trimming stripped 7 bases from V and 6 bases from J, with 13 bases between. The CDR3: CASTRVGAEQYV. The CDR3 DNA reads as TGTGCCAGCACCCGGGTGGGGGCCGAGCAGTACGTC.

The V and J genes are TRBV3-1 (or the pseudogene TRBV3-2) and TRBJ2-5, with TRBD2 matching 9 bases. V trimming: 2 bases; J trimming: 5 bases; junction bases outside the gene matches: 9. The CDR3 is made up of 16 amino acids. Germline V lookup: CDR1 LGHDT, CDR2 YNNKEL (reference sequence). The CDR3 protein is CASSQNLAGRRETQYF. CDR3 coding DNA: TGTGCCAGCAGCCAAAACCTAGCGGGGAGGAGGGAGACCCAGTACTTC.

The chain recombines TRBV7-2 with TRBJ2-7, with 12 bases matching TRBD2. The CDR3 contains 17 residues. Germline trimming cut 2 bases from V and 3 bases from J; bases unmatched to any gene: 8. The V gene's germline CDR1 is SGHTA and CDR2 FQGNSA. Here the CDR3 reads CASSLWTSGAQFYEQYF. CDR3 sequence (DNA): TGTGCCAGCAGCTTATGGACTAGCGGGGCCCAATTCTACGAGCAGTACTTC.

Turning to this clone: The identical CDR3 is also encoded by other nucleotide sequences in the sample. The gene calls are TRBV20-1 and TRBJ2-7, with TRBD2 as a possible D gene (5 bases). Germline CDR1 and CDR2: DFQATT and SNEGSKA (reference sequence). The V gene lost 6 bases and the J gene lost 3 bases, with 9 bases spanning the gap. The CDR3 length is 11 residues. CDR3 bases: TGCAGTGCGAGGGAGTACTACGAGCAGTACTTC. Its translation is CSAREYYEQYF.

The rearrangement joins TRBV5-4 to TRBJ2-1, with TRBD2 identical over 12 bases. CDR3 length: 17 amino acids. The ends lost 0 bases at V and 1 base at J; junction bases unmatched: 2. Germline V lookup: CDR1 SGHNT, CDR2 YYREEE (reference sequence). The DNA for the CDR3 is TGTGCCAGCAGCTTGGGACTAGCGGGGGCTTCCTACAATGAGCAGTTCTTC. Translation: CASSLGLAGASYNEQFF.

The J gene is TRBJ1-2, the V gene TRBV6-5; weak D call: TRBD1 (6 bases). CDR3 length equals 14 residues. CDR1 MNHEY and CDR2 SVGAGI come from the germline V gene. V was clipped by 0 bases and J by 7 bases, with 12 bases between them. In DNA form, the CDR3 reads TGTGCCAGCAGTTACTCGAATAGGGGGACTGGCTACACCTTC. Amino acid sequence: CASSYSNRGTGYTF.

This sequence joins TRBV29-1 and TRBJ2-3; a possible D gene is TRBD1 (6 bases). V lost 0 bases and J 3 bases, leaving 10 bases between the germline ends. This CDR3 has 14 residues. Germline CDR1 is SQVTM and CDR2 is ANQGSEA. The CDR3 sequence: CSVEEYRVTDTQYF. CDR3 DNA: TGCAGCGTTGAAGAATACAGGGTTACAGATACGCAGTATTTT.